This T cell receptor (beta chain) was captured in a study of T cells in localized non-small cell lung cancer. A word on this clone: What it binds is unknown.

TCRdb's copy holds only in-frame clones and misses some; the assay was immunoSEQ multiplex PCR. In the table there are tens of thousands of clones, approximately 90% of which are singletons. Study outcomes and limitations: When the top 100 tumor clones were examined, a median approximately 57 of them also appeared in the adjacent lung, which was paired and uninvolved. Because only a single region of the tumor was sequenced, heterogeneity remains possible.

The receptor was isolated from a female donor older than 55 with stage I lung adenocarcinoma. Sequenced here: peripheral blood, sampled before any cancer treatment.

The CDR3 bases are TGTGCCAGCAGCTTAGTTGCTGGTGCAGGGACCCAGTACTTC. This translates into CASSLVAGAGTQYF. The V call is TRBV11-2, the J call TRBJ2-5; D ambiguous. Germline V gene lookup returns CDR1 SGHAT and CDR2 FQNNGV. V was cut by 1 base and J by 7 bases, with 13 bases left in between. There are 14 residues in the CDR3.